The T cell receptor beta chain described here comes from a study of cytomegalovirus exposure and HLA in healthy donors. The PCR used 60 Vbeta and 13 Jbeta primers. Data came from immunoSEQ multiplex PCR; TCRdb stores just in-frame clones and leaves some out. The data show approximately 120,000 clones, around 75% seen once. Between the trimmed V and J ends, which lost 5 bases and 6 bases, there was a span of 14 bases. CDR3 size: 13 residues. Germline V gene data show CDR1 as SGHNT and CDR2 as YENEEA. The clonotype comes from a man in his 60s in good health and CMV-seropositive. Sequenced input: PBMCs. The chain couples TRBV11-3 to TRBJ2-7; D may be TRBD2 (5 bases). The CDR3 DNA is TGTGCCAGCAGCCCAGCGGAGAGCGCCGAGCAGTACTTC. Amino acid sequence: CASSPAESAEQYF.